This T cell receptor beta chain was sequenced in a study of radiation and T cells in renal cell carcinoma. Regarding time point: blood 2 weeks post-SBRT. Treatment of the sample: 15 Gy SBRT to primary tumor, nephrectomy 4 weeks later. The tumor was a clear cell renal cell carcinoma. This clone was seen a single time. Germline V lookup: CDR1 SGHTA, CDR2 FQGNSA. Trimming left V 3 bases short and J 5 bases short, with 10 bases between. This CDR3 has 13 amino acids. The method was immunoSEQ multiplex PCR; TCRdb's version includes in-frame clones alone and lacks a portion of them. Of 150,000 to 180,000 clones listed, about nine tenths are singletons.

This chain links TRBV7-2 with TRBJ2-5; TRBD2 is a possible D gene (6 bases). The receptor's source is a woman aged 45-65 years with renal cell carcinoma. The sequences come from blood, collected from a patient whose treatment included radiotherapy and nephrectomy. The CDR3 here is CASSFGTLETQYF. The CDR3, as DNA: TGTGCCAGCAGCTTCGGGACTCTCGAGACCCAGTACTTC.